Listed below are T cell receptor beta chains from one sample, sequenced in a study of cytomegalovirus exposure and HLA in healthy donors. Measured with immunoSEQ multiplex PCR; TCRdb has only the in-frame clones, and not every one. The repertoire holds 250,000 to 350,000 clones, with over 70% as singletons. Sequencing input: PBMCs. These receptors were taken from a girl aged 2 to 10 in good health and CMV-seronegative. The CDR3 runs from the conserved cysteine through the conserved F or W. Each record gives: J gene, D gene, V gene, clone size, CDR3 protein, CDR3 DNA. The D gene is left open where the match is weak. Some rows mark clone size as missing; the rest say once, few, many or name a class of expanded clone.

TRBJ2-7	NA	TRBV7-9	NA	CASSQTRGLGEQYF	TGTGCCAGCAGCCAGACCCGAGGGCTGGGCGAGCAGTACTTC
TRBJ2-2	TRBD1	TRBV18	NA	CASSERTGMNTGELFF	TGTGCCAGCTCGGAGAGGACAGGGATGAACACCGGGGAGCTGTTTTTT
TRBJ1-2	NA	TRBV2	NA	CASVGQIYGYTF	TGTGCCAGCGTCGGACAGATCTATGGCTACACCTTC
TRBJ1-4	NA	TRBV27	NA	CASSPTDSANEKLFF	TGTGCCAGCAGTCCGACTGACAGCGCTAATGAAAAACTGTTTTTT
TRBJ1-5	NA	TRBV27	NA	CASSPGQLSQPQHF	TGTGCCAGCAGCCCGGGACAACTGTCTCAGCCCCAGCATTTT
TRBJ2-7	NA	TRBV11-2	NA	CASSLGGSYEQYF	TGTGCCAGCAGCTTAGGAGGTTCCTACGAGCAGTACTTC
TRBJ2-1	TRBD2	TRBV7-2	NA	CASSEPMTSVYNEQFF	TGTGCCAGCAGCGAACCCATGACTAGCGTCTACAATGAGCAGTTCTTC
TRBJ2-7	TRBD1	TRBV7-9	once	CASSKNRGDPYEQYF	TGTGCCAGCAGCAAAAACAGGGGAGATCCCTACGAGCAGTACTTC
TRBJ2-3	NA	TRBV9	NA	CASSVSPGLSTDTQYF	TGTGCCAGCAGCGTATCCCCCGGGTTGAGCACAGATACGCAGTATTTT
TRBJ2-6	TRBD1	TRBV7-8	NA	CASSPPGQGSHVLTF	TGTGCCAGCAGCCCTCCGGGACAGGGATCCCACGTCCTGACTTTC
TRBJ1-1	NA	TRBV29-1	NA	CSVYGDMNTEAFF	TGCAGCGTTTATGGGGACATGAACACTGAAGCTTTCTTT
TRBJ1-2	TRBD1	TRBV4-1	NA	CASSQNDRGIAYGYTF	TGCGCCAGCAGCCAAAACGACAGGGGCATCGCCTATGGCTACACCTTC
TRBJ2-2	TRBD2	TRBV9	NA	CASSARTSSNTGELFF	TGTGCCAGCAGCGCTAGGACTAGTTCGAACACCGGGGAGCTGTTTTTT
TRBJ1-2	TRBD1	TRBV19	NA	CATSSRTGGLYGYTF	TGTGCCACCTCCAGCAGGACAGGGGGGCTCTATGGCTACACCTTC
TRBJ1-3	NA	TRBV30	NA	CAWTGGEGSGNTIYF	TGTGCCTGGACGGGGGGAGAGGGCTCTGGAAACACCATATATTTT
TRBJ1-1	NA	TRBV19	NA	CASSDPFRGIPEAFF	TGTGCCAGTAGTGACCCTTTTAGGGGGATCCCTGAAGCTTTCTTT
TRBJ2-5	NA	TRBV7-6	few	CASSFSPGLGQETQYF	TGTGCCAGCAGCTTTTCACCGGGACTTGGCCAAGAGACCCAGTACTTC
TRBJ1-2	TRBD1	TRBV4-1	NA	CASSQGQGDFYGYTF	TGCGCCAGCAGCCAAGGACAGGGTGATTTCTATGGCTACACCTTC
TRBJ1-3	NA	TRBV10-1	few	CASSRDHSGTIYF	TGCGCCAGCAGTAGGGATCATAGCGGCACCATATATTTT
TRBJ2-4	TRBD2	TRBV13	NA	CASSLAGGVNIQYF	TGTGCCAGCAGCTTGGCGGGAGGGGTAAACATTCAGTACTTC
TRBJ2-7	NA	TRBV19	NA	CASSSLGGTLEQYF	TGTGCCAGTAGTTCCCTGGGGGGGACACTGGAGCAGTACTTC
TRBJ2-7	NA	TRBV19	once	CASKRQGLTEQYF	TGTGCCAGTAAAAGGCAGGGGCTGACGGAGCAGTACTTC
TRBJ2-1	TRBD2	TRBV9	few	CASSVASLAAYNEQFF	TGTGCCAGCAGCGTAGCATCCCTAGCGGCCTACAATGAGCAGTTCTTC
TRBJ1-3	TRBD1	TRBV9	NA	CASSVGLGQGTGNTIYF	TGTGCCAGCAGCGTAGGATTGGGACAGGGGACAGGAAACACCATATATTTT
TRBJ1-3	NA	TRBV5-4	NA	CASSLALSGNTIYF	TGTGCCAGCAGCTTGGCCCTCTCTGGAAACACCATATATTTT
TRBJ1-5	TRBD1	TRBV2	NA	CASSGGRGNQPQHF	TGTGCCAGCAGTGGGGGCAGGGGGAATCAGCCCCAGCATTTT
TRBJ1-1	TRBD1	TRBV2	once	CASSRTGAPRTEAFF	TGTGCCAGCAGCAGGACAGGGGCACCCCGCACTGAAGCTTTCTTT
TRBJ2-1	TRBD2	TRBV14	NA	CASSHGGSGYNEQFF	TGTGCCAGCAGCCACGGCGGGAGCGGCTACAATGAGCAGTTCTTC
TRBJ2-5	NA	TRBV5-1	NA	CASSEETQYF	TGCGCCAGCAGCGAGGAGACCCAGTACTTC
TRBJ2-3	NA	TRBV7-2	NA	CASSLPHLLRDWHTDTQYF	TGTGCCAGCAGCTTACCCCATCTCCTTCGGGACTGGCACACAGATACGCAGTATTTT
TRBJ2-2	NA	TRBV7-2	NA	CASSLVGMSGELFF	TGTGCCAGCAGCTTAGTCGGGATGTCCGGGGAGCTGTTTTTT
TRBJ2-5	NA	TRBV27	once	CASSLSIAEETQYF	TGTGCCAGCAGTTTATCGATTGCTGAGGAGACCCAGTACTTC
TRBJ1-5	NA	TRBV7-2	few	CASSLGRGGNQPQHF	TGTGCCAGCAGCTTAGGCCGCGGGGGCAATCAGCCCCAGCATTTT
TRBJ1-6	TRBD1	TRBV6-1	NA	CASSPGQGAGPLHF	TGTGCCAGCAGTCCCGGACAGGGGGCCGGACCCCTCCACTTT
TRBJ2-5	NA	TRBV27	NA	CASRGMDETQYF	TGTGCCAGCCGAGGGATGGACGAGACCCAGTACTTC
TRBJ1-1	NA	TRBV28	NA	CASSLRGFMGKAFF	TGTGCCAGCAGTTTAAGGGGGTTCATGGGGAAGGCTTTCTTT
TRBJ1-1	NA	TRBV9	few	CASSVGAGTEAFF	TGTGCCAGCAGCGTAGGGGCAGGGACTGAAGCTTTCTTT
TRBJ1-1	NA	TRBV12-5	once	CASGNYRYTEAFF	TGTGCTAGTGGAAATTACAGATACACTGAAGCTTTCTTT
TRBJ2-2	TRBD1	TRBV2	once	CASTDRGDAGELFF	TGTGCCAGTACGGACAGGGGGGATGCCGGGGAGCTGTTTTTT
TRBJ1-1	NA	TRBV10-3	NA	CAISDVSGTEAFF	TGTGCCATCAGTGATGTGTCCGGCACTGAAGCTTTCTTT
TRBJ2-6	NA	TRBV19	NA	CASSIEATGANVLTF	TGTGCCAGTAGTATCGAGGCCACTGGGGCCAACGTCCTGACTTTC
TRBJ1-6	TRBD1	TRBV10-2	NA	CASLPGTVNSPLHF	TGCGCCAGCCTACCCGGGACAGTGAATTCACCCCTCCACTTT
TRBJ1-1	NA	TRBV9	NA	CASSVGSGQGRTEAFF	TGTGCCAGCAGCGTAGGGTCTGGGCAGGGGCGCACTGAAGCTTTCTTT
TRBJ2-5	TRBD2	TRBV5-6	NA	CASSLAYGGETQYF	TGTGCCAGCAGCTTGGCCTACGGGGGGGAGACCCAGTACTTC
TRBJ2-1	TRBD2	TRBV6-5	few	CASSVGGEPNEQFF	TGTGCCAGCTCGGTCGGGGGGGAACCTAATGAGCAGTTCTTC
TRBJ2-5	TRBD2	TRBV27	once	CASSLSAGGWETQYF	TGTGCCAGCAGTTTATCAGCGGGGGGGTGGGAGACCCAGTACTTC
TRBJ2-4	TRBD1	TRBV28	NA	CATDIDRGRRIVAKNIQYF	TGTGCCACCGACATAGACAGGGGGAGGAGAATAGTTGCCAAAAACATTCAGTACTTC
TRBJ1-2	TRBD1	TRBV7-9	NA	CASRNRDRGHGYTF	TGTGCCAGCAGGAACCGGGACAGGGGCCATGGCTACACCTTC